Described below is a single TCR beta chain sequence and its context. Antigen: not known. These data originate in a study of T cell responses to AZD1222 COVID-19 vaccine. Sequencing used immunoSEQ multiplex PCR; TCRdb keeps in-frame clones, though not all of them. The sample lists approximately 180,000 clones, around 89% occurring once. Trimming took 6 bases from V and 5 from J, leaving 16 bases between them. Germline assignment: CDR1 LGHNA and CDR2 YNFKEQ. The CDR3 sequence is 14 residues long. Study-level findings and limits: Spike-specific TCR breadth and depth went up after people got two AZD1222 doses. Among spike-specific TCRs, nearly half reportedly target unmutated variant regions. Clonal diversity may have been underestimated in mostly white British donors. Just six or seven AZD1222 recipients tested seropositive at baseline.

The chain uses TRBV4-2 and TRBJ2-5; D is perhaps TRBD1 (6 bases). The receptor was derived from an adult in good health. The material was peripheral blood, obtained on day 0 of AZD1222 vaccination. For the CDR3, the DNA is TGTGCCAGCAGTCCCGGGACACTCGGGGAGACCCAGTACTTC. Its protein is CASSPGTLGETQYF.